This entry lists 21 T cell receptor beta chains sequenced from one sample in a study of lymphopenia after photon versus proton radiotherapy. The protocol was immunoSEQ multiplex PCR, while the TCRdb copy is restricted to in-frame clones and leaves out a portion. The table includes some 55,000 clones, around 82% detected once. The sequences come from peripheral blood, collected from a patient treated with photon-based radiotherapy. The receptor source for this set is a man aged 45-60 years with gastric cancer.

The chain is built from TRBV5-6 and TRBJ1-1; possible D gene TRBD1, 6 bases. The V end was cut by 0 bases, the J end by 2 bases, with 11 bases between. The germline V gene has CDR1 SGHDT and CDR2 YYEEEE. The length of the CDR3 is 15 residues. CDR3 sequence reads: CASSLVGGLNTEAFF. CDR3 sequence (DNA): TGTGCCAGCAGCTTGGTGGGGGGCCTTAACACTGAAGCTTTCTTT. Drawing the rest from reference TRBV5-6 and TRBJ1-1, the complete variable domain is DAGVTQSPTHLIKTRGQQVTLRCSPKSGHDTVSWYQQALGQGPQFIFQYYEEEERQRGNFPDRFSGHQFPNYSSELNVNALLLGDSALYLCASSLVGGLNTEAFFGQGTRLTVV.

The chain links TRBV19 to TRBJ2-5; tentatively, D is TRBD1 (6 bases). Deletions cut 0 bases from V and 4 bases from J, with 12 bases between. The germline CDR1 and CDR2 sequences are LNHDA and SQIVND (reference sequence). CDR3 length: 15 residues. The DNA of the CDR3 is TGTGCCAGTAGTATAGATTTTACAGGGAGAGAGACCCAGTACTTC. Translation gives CASSIDFTGRETQYF.

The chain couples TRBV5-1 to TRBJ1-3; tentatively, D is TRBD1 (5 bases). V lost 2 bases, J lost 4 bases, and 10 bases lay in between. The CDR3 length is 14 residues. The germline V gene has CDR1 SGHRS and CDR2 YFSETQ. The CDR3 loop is CASSFQGAGNTIYF. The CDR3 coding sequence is TGCGCCAGCAGCTTCCAGGGAGCCGGAAACACCATATATTTT.

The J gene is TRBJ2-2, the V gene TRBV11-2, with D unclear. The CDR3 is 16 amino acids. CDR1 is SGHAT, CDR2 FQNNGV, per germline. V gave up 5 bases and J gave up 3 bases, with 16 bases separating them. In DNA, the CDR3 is TGTGCCAGCAGCGGTCCTTTGGGGATCGACACCGGGGAGCTGTTTTTT. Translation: CASSGPLGIDTGELFF.

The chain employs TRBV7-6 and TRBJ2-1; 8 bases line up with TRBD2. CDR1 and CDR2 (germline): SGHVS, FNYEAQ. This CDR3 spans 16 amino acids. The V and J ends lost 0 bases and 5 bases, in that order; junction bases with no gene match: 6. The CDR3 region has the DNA TGTGCCAGCAGCTTAGCGGGACTAGTTCCAGACAATGAGCAGTTCTTC. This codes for CASSLAGLVPDNEQFF. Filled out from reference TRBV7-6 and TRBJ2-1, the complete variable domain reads GAGVSQSPRYKVTKRGQDVALRCDPISGHVSLYWYRQALGQGPEFLTYFNYEAQQDKSGLPNDRFSAERPEGSISTLTIQRTEQRDSAMYRCASSLAGLVPDNEQFFGPGTRLTVL.

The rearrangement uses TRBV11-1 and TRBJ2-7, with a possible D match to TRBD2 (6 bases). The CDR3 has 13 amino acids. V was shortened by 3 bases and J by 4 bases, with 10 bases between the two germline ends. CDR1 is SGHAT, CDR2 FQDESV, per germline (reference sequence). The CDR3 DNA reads TGTGCCAGCAGCTTGTCCAGCGGGTACGAGCAGTACTTC. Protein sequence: CASSLSSGYEQYF.

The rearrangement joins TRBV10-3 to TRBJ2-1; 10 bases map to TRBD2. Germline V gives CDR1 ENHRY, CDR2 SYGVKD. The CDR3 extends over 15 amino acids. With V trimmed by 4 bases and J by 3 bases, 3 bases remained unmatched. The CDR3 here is CAISASGRGYNEQFF. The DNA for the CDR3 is TGTGCCATCAGTGCGAGCGGGAGGGGCTACAATGAGCAGTTCTTC.

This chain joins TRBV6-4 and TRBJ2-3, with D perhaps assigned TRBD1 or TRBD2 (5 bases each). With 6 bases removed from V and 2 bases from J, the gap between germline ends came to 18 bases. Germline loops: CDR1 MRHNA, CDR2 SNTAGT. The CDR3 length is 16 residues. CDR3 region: CASSPRDGWNTDTQYF. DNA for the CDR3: TGTGCCAGCAGCCCCCGGGACGGGTGGAACACAGATACGCAGTATTTT.

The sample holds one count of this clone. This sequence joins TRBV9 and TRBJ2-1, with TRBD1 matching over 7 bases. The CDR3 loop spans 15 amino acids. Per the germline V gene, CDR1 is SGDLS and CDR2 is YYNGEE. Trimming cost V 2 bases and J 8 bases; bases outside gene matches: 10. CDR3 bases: TGTGCCAGCAGCGTCGGGACAGATCCGAGATATGAGCAGTTCTTC. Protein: CASSVGTDPRYEQFF.

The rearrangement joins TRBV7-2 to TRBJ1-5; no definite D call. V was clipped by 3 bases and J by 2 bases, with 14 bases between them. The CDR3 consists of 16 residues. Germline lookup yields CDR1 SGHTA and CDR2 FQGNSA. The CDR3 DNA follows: TGTGCCAGCAGCTTTGGTCGGGTCTGGGGCAATCAGCCCCAGCATTTT. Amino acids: CASSFGRVWGNQPQHF.

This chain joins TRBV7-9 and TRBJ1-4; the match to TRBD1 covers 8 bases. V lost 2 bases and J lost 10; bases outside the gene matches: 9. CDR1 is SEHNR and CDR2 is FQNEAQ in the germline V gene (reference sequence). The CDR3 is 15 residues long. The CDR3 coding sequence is TGTGCCAGCAGCTTACCGACAGGGGCCTTTGGAAAACTGTTTTTT. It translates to CASSLPTGAFGKLFF.

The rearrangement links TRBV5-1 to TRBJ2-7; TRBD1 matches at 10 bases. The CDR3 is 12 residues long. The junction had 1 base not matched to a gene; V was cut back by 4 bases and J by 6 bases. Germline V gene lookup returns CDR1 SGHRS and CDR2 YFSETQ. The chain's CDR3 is CASSRTGGEQYF. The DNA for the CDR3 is TGCGCCAGCAGCCGGACAGGGGGCGAGCAGTACTTC. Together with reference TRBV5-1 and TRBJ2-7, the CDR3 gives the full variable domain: KAGVTQTPRYLIKTRGQQVTLSCSPISGHRSVSWYQQTPGQGLQFLFEYFSETQRNKGNFPGRFSGRQFSNSRSEMNVSTLELGDSALYLCASSRTGGEQYFGPGTRLTVT.

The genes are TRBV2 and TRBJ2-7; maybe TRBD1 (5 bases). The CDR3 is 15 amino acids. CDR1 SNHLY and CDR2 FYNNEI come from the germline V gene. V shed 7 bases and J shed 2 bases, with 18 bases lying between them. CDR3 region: CASMLSAGIAYEQYF. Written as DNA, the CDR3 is TGTGCCAGCATGTTATCGGCAGGGATAGCCTACGAGCAGTACTTC.

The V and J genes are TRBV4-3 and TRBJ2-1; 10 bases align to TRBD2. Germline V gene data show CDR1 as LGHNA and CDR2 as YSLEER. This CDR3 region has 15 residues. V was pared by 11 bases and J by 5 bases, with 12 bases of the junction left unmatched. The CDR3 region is CAAGKREGVDNEQFF. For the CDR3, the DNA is TGCGCCGCAGGAAAGCGGGAGGGAGTGGACAATGAGCAGTTCTTC.

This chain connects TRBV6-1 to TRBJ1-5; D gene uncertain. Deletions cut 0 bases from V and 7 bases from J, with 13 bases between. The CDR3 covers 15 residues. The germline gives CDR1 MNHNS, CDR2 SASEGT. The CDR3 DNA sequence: TGTGCCAGCAGTGAAGCGGCCCATTTCACGCAGCCCCAGCATTTT. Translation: CASSEAAHFTQPQHF.

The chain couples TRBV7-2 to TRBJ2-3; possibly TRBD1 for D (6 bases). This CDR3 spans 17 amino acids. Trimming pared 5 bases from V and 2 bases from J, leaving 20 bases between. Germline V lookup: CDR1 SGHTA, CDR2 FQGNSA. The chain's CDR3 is CASSQGGKRLNTDTQYF. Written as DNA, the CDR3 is TGTGCCAGCAGCCAAGGGGGAAAGCGGCTGAACACAGATACGCAGTATTTT.

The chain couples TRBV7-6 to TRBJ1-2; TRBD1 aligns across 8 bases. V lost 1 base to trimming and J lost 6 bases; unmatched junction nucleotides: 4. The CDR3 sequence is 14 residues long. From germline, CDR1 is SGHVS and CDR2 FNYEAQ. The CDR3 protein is CASSLGVTGDGYTF. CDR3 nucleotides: TGTGCCAGCAGCTTAGGAGTGACAGGGGATGGCTACACCTTC.

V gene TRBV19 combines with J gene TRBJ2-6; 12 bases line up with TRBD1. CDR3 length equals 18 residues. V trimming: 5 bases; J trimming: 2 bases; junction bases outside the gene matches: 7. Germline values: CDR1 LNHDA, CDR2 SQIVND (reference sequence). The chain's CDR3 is CASSPRGQGAPGANVLTF. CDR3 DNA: TGTGCCAGTAGTCCAAGGGGACAGGGGGCCCCTGGGGCCAACGTCCTGACTTTC.

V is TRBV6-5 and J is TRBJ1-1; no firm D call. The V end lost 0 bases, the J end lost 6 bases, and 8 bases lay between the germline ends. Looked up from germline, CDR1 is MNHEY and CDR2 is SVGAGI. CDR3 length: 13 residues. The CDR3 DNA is TGTGCCAGCAGTTACTCCCGCGGACCTGAAGCTTTCTTT. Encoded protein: CASSYSRGPEAFF.

CDR3 nucleotide sequence: TGCGCCAGCAGCCTATACCGGGACAGGGCAGAGACCCAGTACTTC. Amino acid sequence: CASSLYRDRAETQYF. V and J are TRBV4-3 and TRBJ2-5, with 9 positions matching TRBD1. The CDR3 contains 15 residues. Per the germline V gene, CDR1 is LGHNA and CDR2 is YSLEER. J gave up 4 bases and V 4 bases, and 7 bases lay outside the gene matches.

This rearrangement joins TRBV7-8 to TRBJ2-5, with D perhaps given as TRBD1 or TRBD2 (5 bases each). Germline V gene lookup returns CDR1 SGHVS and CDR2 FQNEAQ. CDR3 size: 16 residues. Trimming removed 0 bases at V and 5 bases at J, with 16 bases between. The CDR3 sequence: CASSLARGPMGETQYF. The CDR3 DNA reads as TGTGCCAGCAGCTTAGCCCGGGGCCCGATGGGGGAGACCCAGTACTTC.